These T cell receptor beta chains were read from a single sample in a study of T cells in Graves' hyperthyroidism and ophthalmopathy. Using its own MiXCR run on the multiplex PCR reads, TCRdb lists one record per CDR3 protein. The sample includes approximately 400,000 distinct CDR3 sequences, 20% to 25% seen only once; the top ten take around 79%. The specimen sequenced was blood. Receptors originate from a man aged 50-60 years with Graves' hyperthyroidism. Both conserved end residues are part of each CDR3. D genes are given only for firm matches. Clone size appears in some rows only: once, few, many, or a class for an expanded clone.

j_gene: TRBJ2-2; d_gene: TRBD1; v_gene: TRBV19; abundance: NA; CDR3aa: CASSSGTGTGELFF; CDR3nt: TGTGCCAGTAGCTCCGGGACAGGGACCGGGGAGCTGTTTTTT
j_gene: TRBJ1-2; d_gene: TRBD1; v_gene: TRBV27; abundance: NA; CDR3aa: CASRPVDRALVWGYTF; CDR3nt: TGTGCCAGCAGACCAGTGGACAGGGCGCTCGTATGGGGCTACACCTTC
j_gene: TRBJ2-5; d_gene: NA; v_gene: TRBV7-2; abundance: NA; CDR3aa: CASTLGQGETQYF; CDR3nt: TGTGCCAGCACCTTAGGCCAAGGGGAGACCCAGTACTTC
j_gene: TRBJ1-2; d_gene: TRBD1; v_gene: TRBV6-5; abundance: NA; CDR3aa: CASSYGTDGYTF; CDR3nt: TGTGCCAGCAGTTACGGGACAGATGGCTACACCTTC
j_gene: TRBJ2-1; d_gene: TRBD2; v_gene: TRBV5-1; abundance: NA; CDR3aa: CASSLVAGVNNEQFF; CDR3nt: TGCGCCAGCAGCTTGGTAGCGGGAGTGAACAATGAGCAGTTCTTC
j_gene: TRBJ2-5; d_gene: TRBD2; v_gene: TRBV20-1; abundance: many; CDR3aa: CSASLRWRGNQETQYF; CDR3nt: TGCAGTGCCTCCCTTAGGTGGCGGGGGAACCAAGAGACCCAGTACTTC
j_gene: TRBJ2-1; d_gene: TRBD2; v_gene: TRBV7-9; abundance: NA; CDR3aa: CTSSSGGNEQFF; CDR3nt: TGTACCAGCAGCTCCGGGGGGAATGAGCAGTTCTTC
j_gene: TRBJ1-5; d_gene: NA; v_gene: TRBV11-2; abundance: many; CDR3aa: CASSLHSRANQPQHF; CDR3nt: TGTGCCAGCAGCTTACACAGCCGGGCGAATCAGCCCCAGCATTTT
j_gene: TRBJ2-1; d_gene: TRBD2; v_gene: TRBV18; abundance: few; CDR3aa: CASSGLAGRSNEQFF; CDR3nt: TGTGCCAGCTCCGGACTAGCGGGACGGAGCAATGAGCAGTTCTTC
j_gene: TRBJ2-7; d_gene: NA; v_gene: TRBV5-1; abundance: many; CDR3aa: CASRVRPNTDEQYF; CDR3nt: TGCGCCAGCAGAGTGAGACCAAACACGGACGAGCAGTACTTC
j_gene: TRBJ2-3; d_gene: TRBD2; v_gene: TRBV15; abundance: few; CDR3aa: CATSRELAGLTDTQYF; CDR3nt: TGTGCCACCAGCAGAGAACTAGCGGGCCTCACAGATACGCAGTATTTT
j_gene: TRBJ1-2; d_gene: NA; v_gene: TRBV6-5; abundance: few; CDR3aa: CASSYRGAQGYTF; CDR3nt: TGTGCCAGCAGTTACCGGGGGGCCCAAGGCTACACCTTC
j_gene: TRBJ2-7; d_gene: TRBD1; v_gene: TRBV27; abundance: few; CDR3aa: CASSLSKGQFTYEQYF; CDR3nt: TGTGCCAGCAGTTTATCGAAGGGACAGTTCACCTACGAGCAGTACTTC
j_gene: TRBJ1-6; d_gene: NA; v_gene: TRBV6-1; abundance: NA; CDR3aa: CASSEGQKNSPLHF; CDR3nt: TGTGCCAGCAGTGAAGGACAGAAAAATTCACCCCTCCACTTT
j_gene: TRBJ2-7; d_gene: NA; v_gene: TRBV20-1; abundance: many; CDR3aa: CSARDRDRSSYEQYF; CDR3nt: TGCAGTGCTAGAGATCGCGACCGGAGCTCCTACGAGCAGTACTTC
j_gene: TRBJ1-1; d_gene: NA; v_gene: TRBV20-1; abundance: few; CDR3aa: CSAVQGHVGEAFF; CDR3nt: TGCAGTGCTGTACAGGGCCACGTCGGTGAAGCTTTCTTT
j_gene: TRBJ2-5; d_gene: NA; v_gene: TRBV3-1; abundance: few; CDR3aa: CASSNPDRVEETQYF; CDR3nt: TGTGCCAGCAGCAATCCGGATAGGGTGGAAGAGACCCAGTACTTC
j_gene: TRBJ2-7; d_gene: TRBD2; v_gene: TRBV20-1; abundance: many; CDR3aa: CSASQGLAGVYEQYF; CDR3nt: TGCAGTGCTAGTCAAGGACTAGCGGGAGTCTACGAGCAGTACTTC
j_gene: TRBJ2-3; d_gene: NA; v_gene: TRBV7-9; abundance: NA; CDR3aa: CASSLIGDTQYF; CDR3nt: TGTGCCAGCAGCTTAATAGGGGATACGCAGTATTTT
j_gene: TRBJ2-2; d_gene: TRBD1; v_gene: TRBV28; abundance: NA; CDR3aa: CASRTDRGPVGELFF; CDR3nt: TGTGCCAGCAGAACGGACAGGGGGCCGGTCGGGGAGCTGTTTTTT
j_gene: TRBJ1-2; d_gene: NA; v_gene: TRBV24-1; abundance: few; CDR3aa: CATSDTIYGYTF; CDR3nt: TGTGCCACCAGTGATACAATCTATGGCTACACCTTC
j_gene: TRBJ2-1; d_gene: TRBD2; v_gene: TRBV6-2/TRBV6-3; abundance: NA; CDR3aa: CASSQPGLAYNEQFF; CDR3nt: TGTGCCAGCAGTCAACCGGGACTAGCCTACAATGAGCAGTTCTTC
j_gene: TRBJ2-1; d_gene: TRBD2; v_gene: TRBV7-7; abundance: NA; CDR3aa: CASSLGVGTSDLEQFF; CDR3nt: TGTGCCAGCAGCTTAGGAGTTGGGACTAGCGACCTTGAGCAGTTCTTC
j_gene: TRBJ2-7; d_gene: NA; v_gene: TRBV5-1; abundance: many; CDR3aa: CASSLDVSGQQYF; CDR3nt: TGCGCCAGCAGCTTGGATGTCAGCGGGCAGCAGTACTTC
j_gene: TRBJ2-3; d_gene: TRBD2; v_gene: TRBV27; abundance: few; CDR3aa: CASSSRLAGAGDTQYF; CDR3nt: TGTGCCAGCAGTTCTCGACTAGCGGGAGCGGGTGATACGCAGTATTTT
j_gene: TRBJ2-3; d_gene: TRBD1; v_gene: TRBV7-2; abundance: few; CDR3aa: CASSLDGGQGIDTQYF; CDR3nt: TGTGCCAGCAGCTTAGACGGGGGACAGGGGATAGATACGCAGTATTTT
j_gene: TRBJ1-5; d_gene: NA; v_gene: TRBV7-9; abundance: NA; CDR3aa: CASSLSGYGNQPQHF; CDR3nt: TGTGCCAGCAGCTTGTCTGGGTATGGCAATCAGCCCCAGCATTTT